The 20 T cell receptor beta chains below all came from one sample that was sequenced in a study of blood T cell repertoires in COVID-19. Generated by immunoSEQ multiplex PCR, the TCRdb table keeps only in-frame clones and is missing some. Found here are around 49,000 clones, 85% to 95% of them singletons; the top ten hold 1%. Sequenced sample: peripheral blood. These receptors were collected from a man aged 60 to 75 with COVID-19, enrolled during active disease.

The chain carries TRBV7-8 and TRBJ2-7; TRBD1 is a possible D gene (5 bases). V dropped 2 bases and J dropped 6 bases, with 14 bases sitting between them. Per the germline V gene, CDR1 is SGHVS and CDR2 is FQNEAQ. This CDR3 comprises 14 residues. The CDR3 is CASSLQGIGREQYF. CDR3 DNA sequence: TGTGCCAGCAGCTTACAGGGAATCGGTCGCGAGCAGTACTTC.

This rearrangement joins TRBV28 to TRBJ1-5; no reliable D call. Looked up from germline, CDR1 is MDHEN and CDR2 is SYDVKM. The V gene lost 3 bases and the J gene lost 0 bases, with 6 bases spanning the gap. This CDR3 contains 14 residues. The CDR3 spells CASSLAFSNQPQHF. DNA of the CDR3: TGTGCCAGCAGTTTGGCCTTTAGCAATCAGCCCCAGCATTTT.

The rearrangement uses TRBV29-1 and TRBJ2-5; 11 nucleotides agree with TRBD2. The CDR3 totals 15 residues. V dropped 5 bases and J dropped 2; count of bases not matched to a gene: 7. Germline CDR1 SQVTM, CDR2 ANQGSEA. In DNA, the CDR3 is TGCAGCGTTTTGGCTAGCGGGGGGAAACAAGAGACCCAGTACTTC. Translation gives CSVLASGGKQETQYF.

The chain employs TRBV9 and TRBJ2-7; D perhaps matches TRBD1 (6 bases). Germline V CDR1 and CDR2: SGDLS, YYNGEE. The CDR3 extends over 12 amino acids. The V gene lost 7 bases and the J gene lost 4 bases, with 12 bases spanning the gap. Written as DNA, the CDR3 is TGTGCCAGCGGAACAGGGTTATACGAGCAGTACTTC. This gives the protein CASGTGLYEQYF.

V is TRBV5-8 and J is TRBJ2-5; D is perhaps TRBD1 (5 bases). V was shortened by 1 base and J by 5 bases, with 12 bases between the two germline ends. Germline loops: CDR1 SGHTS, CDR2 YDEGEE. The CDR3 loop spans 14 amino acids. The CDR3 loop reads CASSLHRKGETQYF. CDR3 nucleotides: TGTGCCAGCAGCTTGCACAGGAAAGGGGAGACCCAGTACTTC.

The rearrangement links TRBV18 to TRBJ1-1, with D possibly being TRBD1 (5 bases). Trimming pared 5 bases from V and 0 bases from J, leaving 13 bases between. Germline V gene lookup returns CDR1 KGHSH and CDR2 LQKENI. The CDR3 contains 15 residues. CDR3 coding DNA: TGTGCCAGCTCAAGGGCAGGGAACATGAACACTGAAGCTTTCTTT. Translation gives CASSRAGNMNTEAFF.

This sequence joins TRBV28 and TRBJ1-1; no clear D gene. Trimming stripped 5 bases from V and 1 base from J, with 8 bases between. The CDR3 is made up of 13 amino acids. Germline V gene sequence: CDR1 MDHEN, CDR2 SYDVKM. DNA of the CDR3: TGTGCCAGCAGTCCCTCGGGGAACACTGAAGCTTTCTTT. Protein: CASSPSGNTEAFF.

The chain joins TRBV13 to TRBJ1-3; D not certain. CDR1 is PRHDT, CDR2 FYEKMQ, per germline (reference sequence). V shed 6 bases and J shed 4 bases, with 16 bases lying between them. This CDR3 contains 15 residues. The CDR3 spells CASSARRLSGNTIYF. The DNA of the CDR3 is TGTGCCAGCAGTGCAAGACGACTCTCGGGAAACACCATATATTTT.

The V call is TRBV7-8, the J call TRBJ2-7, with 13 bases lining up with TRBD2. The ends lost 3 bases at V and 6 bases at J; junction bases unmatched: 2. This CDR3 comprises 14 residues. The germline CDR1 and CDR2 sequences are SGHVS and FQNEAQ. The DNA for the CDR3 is TGTGCCAGCAGCTTCCGGACTAGCGGGAGCGAGCAGTACTTC. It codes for CASSFRTSGSEQYF.

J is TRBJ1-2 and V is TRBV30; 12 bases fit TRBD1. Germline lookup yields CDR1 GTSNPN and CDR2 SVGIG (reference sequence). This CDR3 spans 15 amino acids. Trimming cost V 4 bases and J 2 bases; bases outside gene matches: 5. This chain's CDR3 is CAWTVGTGGNYGYTF. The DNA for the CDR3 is TGTGCCTGGACAGTAGGGACAGGGGGCAACTATGGCTACACCTTC.

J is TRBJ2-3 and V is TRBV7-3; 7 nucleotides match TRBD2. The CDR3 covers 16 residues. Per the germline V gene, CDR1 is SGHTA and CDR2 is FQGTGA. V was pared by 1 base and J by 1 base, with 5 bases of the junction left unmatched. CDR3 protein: CASSLIASGGTDTQYF. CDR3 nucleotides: TGTGCCAGCAGCTTAATTGCTAGCGGAGGCACAGATACGCAGTATTTT. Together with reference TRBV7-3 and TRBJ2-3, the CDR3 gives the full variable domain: GAGVSQTPSNKVTEKGKYVELRCDPISGHTALYWYRQSLGQGPEFLIYFQGTGAADDSGLPNDRFFAVRPEGSVSTLKIQRTERGDSAVYLCASSLIASGGTDTQYFGPGTRLTVL.

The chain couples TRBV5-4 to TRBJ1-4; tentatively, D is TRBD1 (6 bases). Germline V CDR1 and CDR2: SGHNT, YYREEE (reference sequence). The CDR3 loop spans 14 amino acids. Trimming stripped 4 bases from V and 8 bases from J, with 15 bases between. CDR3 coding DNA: TGTGCCAGCAGCGTCAGGGGATCGGGGGAAAAACTGTTTTTT. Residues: CASSVRGSGEKLFF.

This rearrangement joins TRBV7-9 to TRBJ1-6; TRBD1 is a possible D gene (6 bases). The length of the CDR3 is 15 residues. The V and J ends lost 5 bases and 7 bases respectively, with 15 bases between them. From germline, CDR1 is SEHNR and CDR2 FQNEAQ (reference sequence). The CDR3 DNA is TGTGCCAGCAGCCCTTCGAAGGGGGACAATTCACCCCTCCACTTT. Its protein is CASSPSKGDNSPLHF.

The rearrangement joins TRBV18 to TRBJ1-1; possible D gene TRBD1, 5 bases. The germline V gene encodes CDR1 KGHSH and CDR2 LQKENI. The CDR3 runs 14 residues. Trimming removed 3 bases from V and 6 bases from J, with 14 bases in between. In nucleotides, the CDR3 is TGTGCCAGCTCACCGTACGGGGGAGTCCCTGAAGCTTTCTTT. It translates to CASSPYGGVPEAFF.

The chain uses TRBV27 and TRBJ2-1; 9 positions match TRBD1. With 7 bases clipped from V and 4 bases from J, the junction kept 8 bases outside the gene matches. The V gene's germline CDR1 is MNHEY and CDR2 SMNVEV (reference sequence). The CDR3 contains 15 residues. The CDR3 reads CASNTQGAVYNEQFF. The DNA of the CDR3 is TGTGCCAGCAACACACAGGGGGCTGTTTACAATGAGCAGTTCTTC.

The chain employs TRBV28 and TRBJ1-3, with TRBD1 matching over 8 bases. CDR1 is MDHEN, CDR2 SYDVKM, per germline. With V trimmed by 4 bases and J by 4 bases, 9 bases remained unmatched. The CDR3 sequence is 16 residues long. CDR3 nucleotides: TGTGCCAGCAGTTCTCCCGAGGCAGGGGGCGGAAACACCATATATTTT. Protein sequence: CASSSPEAGGGNTIYF.

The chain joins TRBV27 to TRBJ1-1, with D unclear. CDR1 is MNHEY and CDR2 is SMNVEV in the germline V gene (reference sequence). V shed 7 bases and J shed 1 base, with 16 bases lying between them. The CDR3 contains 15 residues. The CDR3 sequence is CASTQHGIQNTEAFF. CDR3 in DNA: TGTGCCAGCACCCAACACGGGATCCAGAACACTGAAGCTTTCTTT.

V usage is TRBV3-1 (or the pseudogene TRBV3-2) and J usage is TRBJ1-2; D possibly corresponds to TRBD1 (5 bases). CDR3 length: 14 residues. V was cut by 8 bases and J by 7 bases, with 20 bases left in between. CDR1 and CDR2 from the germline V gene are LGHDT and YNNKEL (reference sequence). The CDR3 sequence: CASGPSGGSGGYTF. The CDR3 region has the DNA TGTGCCAGCGGCCCCAGTGGGGGGAGCGGTGGCTACACCTTC.

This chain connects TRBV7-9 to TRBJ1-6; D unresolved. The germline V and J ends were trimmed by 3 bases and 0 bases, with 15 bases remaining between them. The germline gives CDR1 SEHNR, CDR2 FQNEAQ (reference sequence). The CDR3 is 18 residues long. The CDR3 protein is CASSLTTQRRSYNSPLHF. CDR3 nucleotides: TGTGCCAGCAGCTTGACTACTCAGCGGCGCTCCTATAATTCACCCCTCCACTTT.

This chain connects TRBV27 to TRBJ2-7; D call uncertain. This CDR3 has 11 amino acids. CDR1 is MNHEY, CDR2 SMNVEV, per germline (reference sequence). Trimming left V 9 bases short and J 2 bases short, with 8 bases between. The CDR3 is CARGRTYEQYF. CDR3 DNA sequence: TGTGCCAGGGGCCGCACCTACGAGCAGTACTTC.